These 4 T cell receptor beta chains share one sample of origin, sequenced in a study of blood T cell repertoires in COVID-19. Assay: immunoSEQ multiplex PCR; the TCRdb copy retains only in-frame clones and omits some. The sample comprises about 320,000 clones, 85% of which are singletons, and around 7.2% rests with the top ten. The specimen was peripheral blood. These receptors originate from a human donor in a cohort sampled during active COVID-19.

Note on this clone: A much larger clone sits a single nucleotide away, making a read error possible. The chain links TRBV9 to TRBJ1-1, with unresolved D. Germline values: CDR1 SGDLS, CDR2 YYNGEE. This CDR3 contains 13 residues. Trimming shortened V by 0 bases and J by 0 bases, and 3 bases separated the two germline ends. The CDR3 nucleotides read TGTGCCAGCAGCGTAGATATGAACACTGAAGCTTTCTTT. As protein: CASSVDMNTEAFF.

The CDR3 loop is CAWTPTGSISYNEQFF. The CDR3 DNA follows: TGTGCCTGGACCCCGACGGGGTCGATCTCCTACAATGAGCAGTTCTTC. The rearrangement uses TRBV30 and TRBJ2-1; TRBD2 might be the D (5 bases). V lost 4 bases and J lost 0, with 16 bases in between. The germline gives CDR1 GTSNPN, CDR2 SVGIG (reference sequence). The CDR3 has 16 amino acids.

This clone was seen a handful of times. The CDR3 loop reads CASSYRGLSNEQFF. As DNA, the CDR3 is TGTGCCAGCAGTTACAGGGGCCTCAGCAATGAGCAGTTCTTC. The V gene is TRBV6-5, the J gene TRBJ2-1; a possible D gene is TRBD1 (5 bases). The V end was cut by 2 bases, the J end by 6 bases, with 11 bases between. Per the germline V gene, CDR1 is MNHEY and CDR2 is SVGAGI. The CDR3 length is 14 residues.

The genes are TRBV9 and TRBJ2-7; TRBD2 matches 7 bases. This CDR3 comprises 13 residues. From germline, CDR1 is SGDLS and CDR2 YYNGEE. Unmatched junction bases numbered 7, after V lost 4 bases and J lost 6 bases. The DNA of the CDR3 is TGTGCCAGCAGCACGTTACTAGCGAGCGAGCAGTACTTC. Translating gives CASSTLLASEQYF.